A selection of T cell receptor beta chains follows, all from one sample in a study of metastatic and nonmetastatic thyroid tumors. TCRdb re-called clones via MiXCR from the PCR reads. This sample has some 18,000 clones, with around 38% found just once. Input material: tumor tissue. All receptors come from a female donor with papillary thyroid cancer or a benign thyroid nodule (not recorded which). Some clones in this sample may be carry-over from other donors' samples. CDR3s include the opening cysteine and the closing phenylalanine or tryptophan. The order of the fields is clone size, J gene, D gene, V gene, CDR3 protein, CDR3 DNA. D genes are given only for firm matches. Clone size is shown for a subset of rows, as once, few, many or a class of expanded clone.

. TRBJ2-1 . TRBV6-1 CASSTGFNNEQFF TGTGCCAGCAGTACAGGATTTAACAATGAGCAGTTCTTC
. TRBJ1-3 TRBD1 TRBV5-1 CASSTTGGDWDTIYF TGCGCCAGCAGCACGACAGGGGGCGATTGGGACACCATATATTTT
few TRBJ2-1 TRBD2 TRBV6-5 CASRPTSGPSAGNEQFF TGTGCCAGCAGACCTACTAGCGGCCCATCCGCGGGAAATGAGCAGTTCTTC
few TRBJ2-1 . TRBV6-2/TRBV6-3 CASSIANEQFF TGTGCCAGCAGTATAGCAAATGAGCAGTTCTTC
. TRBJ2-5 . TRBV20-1 CSARGGQLQETQYF TGCAGTGCTAGAGGTGGACAGCTCCAAGAGACCCAGTACTTC
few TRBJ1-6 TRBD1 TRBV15 CATSRGGQGAKNSPLHF TGTGCCACCAGCAGAGGTGGCCAGGGGGCGAAAAATTCACCCCTCCACTTT
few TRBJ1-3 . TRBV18 CASSLNSASGNTIYF TGTGCCAGCTCTCTGAACTCGGCCTCTGGAAACACCATATATTTT
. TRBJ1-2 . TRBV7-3 CASSFGIPPYTF TGTGCCAGCAGCTTCGGGATCCCCCCCTACACCTTC
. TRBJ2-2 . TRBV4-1 CASSQGGATGELFF TGCGCCAGCAGCCAAGGGGGGGCCACCGGGGAGCTGTTTTTT
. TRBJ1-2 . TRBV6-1 CASSEFHHPDYGYTF TGTGCCAGCAGTGAATTTCATCACCCTGACTATGGCTACACCTTC
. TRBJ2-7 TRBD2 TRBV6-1 CASSPGSSGASYEQYF TGTGCCAGCAGCCCCGGGTCTAGCGGGGCCTCCTACGAGCAGTACTTC
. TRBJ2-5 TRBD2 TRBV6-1 CASSPQGGAQETQYF TGTGCCAGCAGCCCCCAGGGAGGGGCCCAAGAGACCCAGTACTTC
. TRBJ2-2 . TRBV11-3 CASSLAGPGELFF TGTGCCAGCAGCTTAGCTGGGCCCGGGGAGCTGTTTTTT
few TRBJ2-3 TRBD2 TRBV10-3 CAITRMGTSGGTDTQYF TGTGCCATCACCCGGATGGGGACTAGCGGGGGCACAGATACGCAGTATTTT
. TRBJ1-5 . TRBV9 CASSVGTGFQPQHF TGTGCCAGCAGCGTAGGTACAGGGTTCCAGCCCCAGCATTTT
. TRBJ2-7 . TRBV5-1 CASSAGPASYEQYF TGCGCCAGCAGCGCGGGCCCGGCGTCCTACGAGCAGTACTTC
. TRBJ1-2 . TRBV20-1 CSARSTRAGYTF TGCAGTGCTAGAAGTACCCGGGCAGGCTACACCTTC
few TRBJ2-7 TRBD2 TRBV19 CASSSGRGNEQYF TGTGCCAGTAGTAGCGGGAGAGGAAACGAGCAGTACTTC
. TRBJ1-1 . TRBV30 CAWSALRETEAFF TGTGCCTGGAGTGCCCTCAGAGAGACTGAAGCTTTCTTT
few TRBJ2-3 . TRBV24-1 CAARGGSTDTQYF TGTGCCGCGAGGGGGGGAAGTACAGATACGCAGTATTTT
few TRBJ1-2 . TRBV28 CASSLRTSSNYGYTF TGTGCCAGCAGTTTACGGACATCTTCTAACTATGGCTACACCTTC
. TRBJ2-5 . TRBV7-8 CASSWRETQYF TGTGCCAGCAGCTGGAGGGAGACCCAGTACTTC
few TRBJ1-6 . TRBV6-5 CASSFGQHNSPLHF TGTGCCAGCAGTTTTGGACAGCATAATTCACCCCTCCACTTT
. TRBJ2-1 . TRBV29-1 CNATGYNEQFF TGCAACGCCACAGGATACAATGAGCAGTTCTTC
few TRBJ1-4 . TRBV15 CATSTRGQSNEKLFF TGTGCCACCAGCACTAGAGGACAGAGTAATGAAAAACTGTTTTTT
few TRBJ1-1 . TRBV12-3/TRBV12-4 CASSLSHRTGEAFF TGTGCCAGCAGTTTATCCCACAGGACTGGTGAAGCTTTCTTT
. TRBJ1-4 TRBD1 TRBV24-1 CATSAGTGGSNEKLFF TGTGCCACCAGTGCTGGGACAGGGGGCTCTAATGAAAAACTGTTTTTT
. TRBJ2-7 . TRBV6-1 CASSVRALYEQYF TGTGCCAGCAGTGTACGGGCACTCTACGAGCAGTACTTC
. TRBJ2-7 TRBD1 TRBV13 CASSPRPGTGAEQYF TGTGCCAGCAGCCCACGTCCCGGGACAGGGGCCGAGCAGTACTTC
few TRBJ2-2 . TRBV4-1 CASSQEGIGHGELFF TGCGCCAGCAGCCAAGAGGGGATAGGGCACGGGGAGCTGTTTTTT
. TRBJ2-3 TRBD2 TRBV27 CASSSRLAGVGGTDTQYF TGTGCCAGCAGTTCGCGTCTAGCGGGAGTGGGGGGAACAGATACGCAGTATTTT
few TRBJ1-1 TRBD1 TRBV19 CASSPGQGGTEAFF TGTGCCAGTAGTCCGGGACAGGGGGGCACTGAAGCTTTCTTT
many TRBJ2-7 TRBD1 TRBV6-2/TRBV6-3 CASSQGQGSSYEQYF TGTGCCAGCAGTCAAGGACAGGGCAGCTCCTACGAGCAGTACTTC
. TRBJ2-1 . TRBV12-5 CASGLVRLSSDNEQFF TGTGCTAGTGGTTTGGTAAGGCTCTCTTCGGACAATGAGCAGTTCTTC
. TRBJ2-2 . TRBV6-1 CASRKEGIYTGELFF TGTGCCAGCAGAAAAGAAGGGATATACACCGGGGAGCTGTTTTTT
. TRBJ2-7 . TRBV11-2 CASSSRLVQYF TGTGCCAGCAGCTCCAGACTAGTTCAGTACTTC
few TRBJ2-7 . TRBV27 CASSASPRDYEQYF TGTGCCAGCAGTGCGTCCCCCAGGGACTACGAGCAGTACTTC
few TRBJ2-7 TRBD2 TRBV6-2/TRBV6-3 CASPPGLADHSLSYEQYF TGTGCCAGCCCTCCGGGACTAGCGGATCACTCCCTCTCCTACGAGCAGTACTTC
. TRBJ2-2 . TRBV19 CASSIFGVNTGELFF TGTGCCAGTAGTATTTTCGGAGTAAACACCGGGGAGCTGTTTTTT
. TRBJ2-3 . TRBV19 CASSLRPSTDTQYF TGTGCCAGTAGTTTACGCCCTAGCACAGATACGCAGTATTTT
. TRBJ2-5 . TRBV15 CATSRGTEETQYF TGTGCCACCAGCAGAGGGACAGAAGAGACCCAGTACTTC
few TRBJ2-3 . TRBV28 CASSPPGITHTDTQYF TGTGCCAGCAGTCCCCCCGGGATTACCCACACAGATACGCAGTATTTT
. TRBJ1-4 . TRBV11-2 CASSSTGSEEKLFF TGTGCCAGCAGCTCGACAGGCTCGGAGGAAAAACTGTTTTTT
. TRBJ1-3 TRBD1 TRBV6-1 CASTRQGMSGNTIYF TGTGCCAGCACTAGACAGGGGATGTCTGGAAACACCATATATTTT
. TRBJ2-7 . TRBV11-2 CASSLEASVYEQYF TGTGCCAGCAGCTTAGAGGCTAGCGTATACGAGCAGTACTTC
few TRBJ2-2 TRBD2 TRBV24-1 CATSDLGTSGPNTGELFF TGTGCCACCAGTGATTTAGGGACTAGCGGACCGAACACCGGGGAGCTGTTTTTT
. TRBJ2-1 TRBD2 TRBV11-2 CASWTSATSSEQFF TGTGCCAGTTGGACTAGCGCTACATCTAGTGAGCAGTTCTTC
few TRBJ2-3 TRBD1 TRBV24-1 CATSDLGQGVSDTQYF TGTGCCACCAGTGATTTGGGACAGGGTGTGTCAGATACGCAGTATTTT
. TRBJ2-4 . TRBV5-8 CASSLNGGTSYIQYF TGTGCCAGCAGCTTGAATGGGGGAACGAGTTACATTCAGTACTTC
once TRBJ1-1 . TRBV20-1 CSADPSASTEAFF TGCAGTGCGGATCCATCGGCCTCCACTGAAGCTTTCTTT
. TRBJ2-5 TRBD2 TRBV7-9 CASSRLAGGQETQYF TGTGCCAGCAGTCGACTAGCGGGGGGTCAAGAGACCCAGTACTTC
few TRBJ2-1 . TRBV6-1 CASSGAGQYLRNEQFF TGTGCCAGCAGTGGGGCAGGACAGTACCTCCGCAATGAGCAGTTCTTC
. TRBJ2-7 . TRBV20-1 CSAKLVGPYEQYF TGCAGTGCTAAGTTGGTGGGACCATACGAGCAGTACTTC
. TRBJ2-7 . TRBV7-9 CASSLGSTTYEQYF TGTGCCAGCAGCCTTGGGAGCACCACCTACGAGCAGTACTTC